This TCR beta chain stems from a study of cytomegalovirus exposure and HLA in healthy donors. Looking at the study overall: A subsequent analysis reported that the roughly 120 validation repertoires were produced on the same platform that had also been used for the approximately 710 first-cohort repertoires. Study-wide results and caveats: Published work reported that the classifier diagnosed cytomegalovirus status with high specificity and sensitivity. The tendency of first-cohort TCR clusters to co-occur in the 90 to 150 validation repertoires was the finding of a later analysis. The authors listed 150 to 200 TCR beta chains as cytomegalovirus-associated.

For this clone: What it binds is not known.

The assay was immunoSEQ multiplex PCR, and TCRdb's table has in-frame clones only and misses some. Among more than 300,000 clones, around 86% were seen once, and the ten largest hold more than 0.8%. Germline V lookup: CDR1 MNHNS, CDR2 SASEGT. There are 10 residues in the CDR3. V dropped 6 bases and J dropped 9; count of bases not matched to a gene: 0. The rearrangement links TRBV6-1 to TRBJ2-3; TRBD2 aligns across 7 bases. This sequence was found in a woman younger than 35 in good health and CMV-seronegative. Sequenced material: PBMCs. CDR3 DNA sequence: TGTGCCAGCAGGGGGGGGACGCAGTATTTT. Translation gives CASRGGTQYF.